The TCR beta chain described here comes from a study of CD8 T cells in ankylosing spondylitis. V gave up 1 base and J gave up 3 bases, with 17 bases separating them. The V gene's germline CDR1 is SGHDT and CDR2 YYEEEE. This CDR3 has 17 residues. From the 5' RACE reads, TCRdb called clonotypes with MiXCR, one entry per CDR3 protein. The sample includes 250,000 to 300,000 distinct CDR3 sequences, 18% of them seen just once. Sequenced: blood, either unsorted or a sorted T cell fraction (not recorded which). This receptor was obtained from a male donor with ankylosing spondylitis or in good health (not recorded which). J is TRBJ1-3 and V is TRBV5-6; tentatively, D is TRBD1 (6 bases). This CDR3 reads CASSLRGLEGFGNTIYF. CDR3 sequence (DNA): TGTGCCAGCAGCTTGCGGGGGCTTGAAGGATTTGGAAACACCATATATTTT.